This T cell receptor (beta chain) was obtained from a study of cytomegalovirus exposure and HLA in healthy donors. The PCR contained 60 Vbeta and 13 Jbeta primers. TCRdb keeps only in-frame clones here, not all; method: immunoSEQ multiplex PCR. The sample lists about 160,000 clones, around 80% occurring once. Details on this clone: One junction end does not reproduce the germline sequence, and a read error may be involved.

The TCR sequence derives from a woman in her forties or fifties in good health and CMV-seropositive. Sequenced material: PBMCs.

CDR3 amino acids: CASSRTGRSDTQYF. For the CDR3, the DNA is TGTGCTAGCAGCAGGACAGGGAGGTCGGATACGCAGTATTTT. The chain combines TRBV7-7 with TRBJ2-3, with 8 bases lining up with TRBD1. Germline CDR1 reads SSHAT; CDR2 reads FNYEAQ (reference sequence). The CDR3 length is 14 residues.